This entry lists 21 T cell receptor beta chains sequenced from one sample in a study of technical replicates of blood from four donors. The method was immunoSEQ multiplex PCR; TCRdb's version includes in-frame clones alone and lacks a portion of them. The table shows approximately 100,000 clones, with just over 95% occurring only once. What was sequenced was T cells isolated from PBMCs. The receptors stem from a human donor in good health.

The chain is built from TRBV6-9 and TRBJ1-2, with TRBD1 identical over 11 bases. CDR1 MNHGY and CDR2 SVAAGI come from the germline V gene. This CDR3 region has 14 residues. Losses at the gene ends were 4 bases for V and 6 bases for J; bases not matched to a gene: 4. The CDR3 DNA reads TGTGCCAGCAGTTCTGGACAGGGGGCAAATGGCTACACCTTC. Translating it yields CASSSGQGANGYTF.

This clone was seen only once. V gene TRBV28 combines with J gene TRBJ2-7; TRBD1 matches at 7 bases. The CDR3 spans 17 residues. Germline V CDR1 and CDR2: MDHEN, SYDVKM. V trimming: 4 bases; J trimming: 6 bases; junction bases outside the gene matches: 18. In nucleotides, the CDR3 is TGTGCCAGCAGTTCCACCGACAGGGCCCCCTATCGTAGCGAGCAGTACTTC. Translation: CASSSTDRAPYRSEQYF.

The chain combines TRBV11-1 with TRBJ2-6; 8 nucleotides align to TRBD1. The CDR3 covers 17 residues. CDR1 SGHAT and CDR2 FQDESV come from the germline V gene (reference sequence). J was trimmed by 0 bases and V by 5 bases; bases with no gene match: 6. The CDR3 DNA is TGTGCCAGCAGCCCCGGACAGGGCCGCTCTGGGGCCAACGTCCTGACTTTC. Residues: CASSPGQGRSGANVLTF.

The chain combines TRBV5-8 with TRBJ2-2; 10 bases are shared with TRBD1. V lost 4 bases to trimming and J lost 3 bases; unmatched junction nucleotides: 3. Looked up from germline, CDR1 is SGHTS and CDR2 is YDEGEE. This CDR3 is 15 amino acids long. The CDR3 DNA reads as TGTGCCAGCAGCATCGGACAGGGGGACACCGGGGAGCTGTTTTTT. Translating gives CASSIGQGDTGELFF. Variable domain in full (rest from reference TRBV5-8 and TRBJ2-2): EAGVTQSPTHLIKTRGQQATLRCSPISGHTSVYWYQQALGLGLQFLLWYDEGEERNRGNFPPRFSGRQFPNYSSELNVNALELEDSALYLCASSIGQGDTGELFFGEGSRLTVL.

V gene TRBV7-8 combines with J gene TRBJ2-7; 9 positions agree with TRBD1. There are 13 residues in the CDR3. Looked up from germline, CDR1 is SGHVS and CDR2 is FQNEAQ. The J segment lost 6 bases and the V segment lost 1 base, leaving 1 base of the junction unmatched. This CDR3 is CASSLDRGREQYF. CDR3 nucleotide sequence: TGTGCCAGCAGCTTAGACAGGGGGCGCGAGCAGTACTTC.

V usage is TRBV5-4 and J usage is TRBJ1-6; D is perhaps TRBD1 (6 bases). The CDR3 contains 14 residues. V was cut by 4 bases and J by 7 bases, with 12 bases left in between. In germline, CDR1 is SGHNT, CDR2 YYREEE (reference sequence). The CDR3: CASSIRGGNSPLHF. Written as DNA, the CDR3 is TGTGCCAGCAGCATCAGGGGCGGAAATTCACCCCTCCACTTT.

This clone has only one observation. The chain's CDR3 is CASGVSTSTDTQYF. CDR3 sequence (DNA): TGTGCTAGTGGTGTTTCTACTAGCACAGATACGCAGTATTTT. This rearrangement joins TRBV12-5 to TRBJ2-3, with D unclear. Germline V gene lookup returns CDR1 LGHNT and CDR2 FRNRAP. This CDR3 has 14 residues. Trimming shortened V by 5 bases and J by 0 bases, and 9 bases separated the two germline ends.

The CDR3 DNA is TGTGCCAGCACCCTATCCCAGGGGTCCTACAATGAGCAGTTCTTC. Protein: CASTLSQGSYNEQFF. The chain couples TRBV6-5 to TRBJ2-1, with D maybe TRBD1 (6 bases). V dropped 7 bases and J dropped 1 base, with 14 bases sitting between them. Germline loops: CDR1 MNHEY, CDR2 SVGAGI. This CDR3 comprises 15 residues.

This clone was detected once. This chain connects TRBV18 to TRBJ2-7; 9 nucleotides line up with TRBD1. Germline V lookup: CDR1 KGHSH, CDR2 LQKENI. V shed 0 bases and J 7 bases; nucleotides not matched to a gene: 7. The CDR3 extends over 15 amino acids. As DNA, the CDR3 is TGTGCCAGCTCACCACCGGGACAGGGCGTAGGGGAGCAGTACTTC. This encodes CASSPPGQGVGEQYF.

The chain has TRBV19 and TRBJ2-7; 14 bases align to TRBD2. V gave up 6 bases and J gave up 7 bases; unmatched junction bases: 8. CDR3 length: 15 amino acids. Germline CDR1 LNHDA, CDR2 SQIVND (reference sequence). CDR3 nucleotide sequence: TGTGCCAGTAGCAGTGGGACTAGCGGGAGAAGGGAGCAGTACTTC. Its translation is CASSSGTSGRREQYF.

The chain recombines TRBV11-2 with TRBJ1-1; no reliable D call. Per the germline V gene, CDR1 is SGHAT and CDR2 is FQNNGV. The CDR3 has 17 residues. The V and J ends lost 5 bases and 0 bases respectively, with 19 bases between them. Here the CDR3 DNA reads TGTGCCAGCAGCCGTCCGTGGCAGAAAGTATTGAACACTGAAGCTTTCTTT. As protein: CASSRPWQKVLNTEAFF. Full variable domain (rest looked up from reference TRBV11-2 and TRBJ1-1): EAGVAQSPRYKIIEKRQSVAFWCNPISGHATLYWYQQILGQGPKLLIQFQNNGVVDDSQLPKDRFSAERLKGVDSTLKIQPAKLEDSAVYLCASSRPWQKVLNTEAFFGQGTRLTVV.

The CDR3 spells CASSEGQVMRGTEAFF. The CDR3 DNA is TGTGCCAGCAGTGAAGGACAGGTCATGAGGGGCACTGAAGCTTTCTTT. This rearrangement joins TRBV6-1 to TRBJ1-1, with D perhaps TRBD1 (6 bases). CDR3 length: 16 residues. The germline CDR1 and CDR2 sequences are MNHNS and SASEGT. The V gene lost 1 base and the J gene lost 4 bases, with 16 bases spanning the gap.

DNA for the CDR3: TGTGCCATCAGAGCCCGACTAGCGGGAGGTACCGACGTCACCTTAAATGAGCAGTTCTTC. Its translation is CAIRARLAGGTDVTLNEQFF. The chain combines TRBV10-3 with TRBJ2-1, with 13 bases that match TRBD2. Per germline, CDR1 ENHRY and CDR2 SYGVKD. With V trimmed by 6 bases and J by 7 bases, 21 bases remained unmatched. The CDR3 has 20 residues.

The CDR3 coding sequence is TGTGCCAGCAGCCTTAGAGCTATCTCTGGAAACACCATATATTTT. Translated, it gives CASSLRAISGNTIYF. The chain joins TRBV14 to TRBJ1-3; D is unresolved. The CDR3 contains 15 residues. V was shortened by 4 bases and J by 0 bases, with 10 bases between the two germline ends. Germline V gives CDR1 SGHDN, CDR2 FVKESK. The entire variable domain, with the rest obtained from reference TRBV14 and TRBJ1-3, is as follows: EAGVTQFPSHSVIEKGQTVTLRCDPISGHDNLYWYRRVMGKEIKFLLHFVKESKQDESGMPNNRFLAERTGGTYSTLKVQPAELEDSGVYFCASSLRAISGNTIYFGEGSWLTVV.

This sequence joins TRBV28 and TRBJ1-5; a weak D match, TRBD1 (6 bases). This CDR3 is 14 amino acids long. V lost 11 bases, J lost 6 bases, and 20 bases lay in between. Germline assignment: CDR1 MDHEN and CDR2 SYDVKM. The CDR3 DNA follows: TGTGCCCTTAATGGGGGGGGCTCGATTCAGCCCCAGCATTTT. This gives the protein CALNGGGSIQPQHF.

The chain links TRBV7-9 to TRBJ1-1, with D hard to call. Germline CDR1 and CDR2: SEHNR and FQNEAQ (reference sequence). This CDR3 spans 14 amino acids. The V end was cut by 5 bases, the J end by 4 bases, with 14 bases between. CDR3 amino acids: CASSPEWRGTEAFF. The CDR3 region has the DNA TGTGCCAGCAGCCCGGAGTGGCGAGGCACTGAAGCTTTCTTT. The full variable domain, its missing parts supplied by reference TRBV7-9 and TRBJ1-1, is DTGVSQNPRHKITKRGQNVTFRCDPISEHNRLYWYRQTLGQGPEFLTYFQNEAQLEKSRLLSDRFSAERPKGSFSTLEIQRTEQGDSAMYLCASSPEWRGTEAFFGQGTRLTVV.

The CDR3 coding sequence is TGTGCCAGCAGCCAAGATGGGACAACGAGCACAGATACGCAGTATTTT. Its translation is CASSQDGTTSTDTQYF. The gene calls are TRBV4-2 and TRBJ2-3, with D tentatively TRBD1 (6 bases). Germline CDR1 is LGHNA and CDR2 is YNFKEQ. The CDR3 has 16 residues. V lost 0 bases and J lost 0, with 10 bases in between.

The CDR3 sequence is CATSASTRGSYGYTF. In DNA form, the CDR3 reads TGTGCCACCAGCGCGAGTACTAGGGGGAGCTATGGCTACACCTTC. The V call is TRBV15, the J call TRBJ1-2; perhaps TRBD1 as D (6 bases). The CDR3 loop spans 15 amino acids. Trimming removed 5 bases from V and 4 bases from J, with 17 bases in between. Germline loops: CDR1 LNHNV, CDR2 YYDKDF (reference sequence). The full variable domain, with the rest looked up from reference TRBV15 and TRBJ1-2, is DAMVIQNPRYQVTQFGKPVTLSCSQTLNHNVMYWYQQKSSQAPKLLFHYYDKDFNNEADTPDNFQSRRPNTSFCFLDIRSPGLGDTAMYLCATSASTRGSYGYTFGSGTRLTVV.

This clone appeared once. The chain uses TRBV4-1 and TRBJ2-7, with 8 bases identical to TRBD1. Germline V CDR1 and CDR2: MGHRA, YSYEKL. CDR3 length: 14 amino acids. The ends lost 3 bases at V and 5 bases at J; junction bases unmatched: 6. The chain's CDR3 is CASSHFQGADEQYF. The CDR3 DNA is TGCGCCAGCAGCCATTTCCAGGGGGCCGACGAGCAGTACTTC.

The chain couples TRBV15 to TRBJ2-5; 9 nucleotides match TRBD2. This CDR3 comprises 19 residues. Germline trimming cut 0 bases from V and 5 bases from J; bases unmatched to any gene: 16. The germline V gene encodes CDR1 LNHNV and CDR2 YYDKDF (reference sequence). The CDR3 loop reads CATSRDKTRGRAWVETQYF. DNA for the CDR3: TGTGCCACCAGCAGAGATAAGACCCGCGGGAGGGCCTGGGTTGAGACCCAGTACTTC.

J is TRBJ2-7 and V is TRBV19; 11 positions agree with TRBD2. CDR3 size: 17 residues. With 5 bases clipped from V and 2 bases from J, the junction kept 11 bases outside the gene matches. CDR1 is LNHDA and CDR2 is SQIVND in the germline V gene (reference sequence). CDR3 coding DNA: TGTGCCAGTAGTCCCCGGGCTAGCGGGGGGCAAACCTACGAGCAGTACTTC. It specifies CASSPRASGGQTYEQYF.